This T cell receptor beta chain came from a study of CD8 T cells in ankylosing spondylitis. Libraries for TCR beta were made by quantitative 5'-RACE with molecular barcodes. TCRdb processed the 5' RACE reads anew with MiXCR; each CDR3 protein has one entry. The table shows 100,000 or so distinct CDR3 sequences, with about 9% occurring only once. CDR1 and CDR2 (germline): SGHNT, YYREEE (reference sequence). There are 19 residues in the CDR3. With V trimmed by 2 bases and J by 0 bases, 11 bases remained unmatched. General study findings and limits: Clones linked with disease were CD8+ and fairly uncommon in the peripheral blood. Clones tied to disease were said to be significantly enriched in matched ankylosing spondylitis synovial fluid. Blood from ankylosing spondylitis patients appeared to carry a characteristic roughly 8-variant TCR beta motif.

This clonotype was detected many times. The antigen is not known. The rearrangement links TRBV5-4 to TRBJ2-6; TRBD1 agrees at 7 bases. The TCR comes from a male donor with ankylosing spondylitis. The sequencing input was blood, either unsorted or a sorted T cell fraction (not recorded which). The CDR3 is CASSFLDRSLSSGANVLTF. CDR3 DNA: TGTGCCAGCAGCTTCTTGGACAGGTCCCTCAGCTCTGGGGCCAACGTCCTGACTTTC.